This TCR beta chain was documented in a study of Graves' ophthalmopathy and Graves' hyperthyroidism. Researchers took RNA transcripts and amplified TCR beta CDR3 regions from them. HTBI primers were employed in first-round RT-PCR, then a second-round multiplex PCR followed. TCRdb reanalysed the multiplex PCR reads using MiXCR and keeps one entry per CDR3 protein. Of 350,000 to 450,000 distinct CDR3 sequences in the sample, under 25% are singletons; the top ten hold approximately 3%. The table lists this clonotype with a few counts. CDR1 and CDR2 from the germline V gene are MNHEY and SVGAGI. There are 17 residues in the CDR3. The ends lost 2 bases at V and 4 bases at J; junction bases unmatched: 7.

The sample taken for sequencing was peripheral blood. The chain couples TRBV6-5 to TRBJ1-5; 11 bases match TRBD1. The source of this sequence is a woman between 18 and 29 years old with stable Graves' hyperthyroidism. CDR3 DNA: TGTGCCAGCAGTTACGGCTTCGGGACAGGGGGGAATCAGCCCCAGCATTTT. Protein product: CASSYGFGTGGNQPQHF.